A single sample is the source of the 28 T cell receptor beta chains below, sequenced in a study of blood T cell repertoires in COVID-19. Some clones are missing from TCRdb's copy, which holds only in-frame ones; the method was immunoSEQ multiplex PCR. This sample has 100,000 to 150,000 clones, with 85% found just once. Sequencing was carried out using peripheral blood. The receptors shown here come from a woman older than 75 with acute or convalescent COVID-19.

Turning to this clone: At the DNA level, this CDR3 is encoded by other sequences in the same sample as well. The chain has TRBV18 and TRBJ1-3; 7 nucleotides match TRBD1. This CDR3 contains 16 residues. Germline V CDR1 and CDR2: KGHSH, LQKENI. The V gene end was trimmed by 1 base and the J gene end by 0 bases; junction bases not matched to a gene: 3. This chain's CDR3 is CASSPQGASSGNTIYF. CDR3 coding DNA: TGTGCCAGCTCACCACAGGGGGCGAGCTCTGGAAACACCATATATTTT. The full variable domain, its missing parts supplied by reference TRBV18 and TRBJ1-3, is NAGVMQNPRHLVRRRGQEARLRCSPMKGHSHVYWYRQLPEEGLKFMVYLQKENIIDESGMPKERFSAEFPKEGPSILRIQQVVRGDSAAYFCASSPQGASSGNTIYFGEGSWLTVV.

The CDR3 spells CRAGGETQYF. The DNA for the CDR3 is TGCAGGGCAGGGGGGGAGACCCAGTACTTC. The chain couples TRBV20-1 to TRBJ2-5; a possible D gene is TRBD1 (7 bases). The CDR3 spans 10 residues. CDR1 is DFQATT and CDR2 is SNEGSKA in the germline V gene (reference sequence).

This clone came up once. This chain joins TRBV7-6 and TRBJ2-6; no definite D call. Germline-derived CDR1 and CDR2 are SGHVS and FNYEAQ. The V end lost 5 bases, the J end lost 0 bases, and 8 bases lay between the germline ends. This CDR3 spans 15 amino acids. The CDR3 here is CASSLLDSGANVLTF. The CDR3 DNA is TGTGCCAGCAGCCTATTAGACTCTGGGGCCAACGTCCTGACTTTC.

The chain couples TRBV6-1 to TRBJ1-1; 11 positions agree with TRBD1. The CDR3 is made up of 15 amino acids. V trimming: 3 bases; J trimming: 10 bases; junction bases outside the gene matches: 10. Germline loops: CDR1 MNHNS, CDR2 SASEGT. This CDR3 is CASSDNYGQGAVAFF. In DNA, the CDR3 is TGTGCCAGCAGTGATAACTACGGACAGGGGGCAGTAGCTTTCTTT.

The CDR3 DNA sequence: TGTGCCAGCAGTGAACGCAGGGGGCGTGATGGCTACACCTTC. Translation: CASSERRGRDGYTF. The chain uses TRBV2 and TRBJ1-2; 8 nucleotides align to TRBD1. Germline lookup yields CDR1 SNHLY and CDR2 FYNNEI. The CDR3 contains 14 residues. Germline trimming cut 2 bases from V and 6 bases from J; bases unmatched to any gene: 5.

This clone was seen only once. This chain connects TRBV5-6 to TRBJ1-2, with 9 bases aligning to TRBD1. CDR3 length equals 19 residues. CDR1 SGHDT and CDR2 YYEEEE come from the germline V gene. After removal of 0 bases from V and 0 bases from J, the junction contained 12 bases not matched to a gene. In DNA, the CDR3 is TGTGCCAGCAGCTTGGCCCTGGGACAGGGTGGAGGAGCTAACTATGGCTACACCTTC. As protein: CASSLALGQGGGANYGYTF.

The genes are TRBV20-1 and TRBJ1-2, with D possibly TRBD1 on 6 matching bases. V was pared by 3 bases and J by 0 bases, with 20 bases between. This CDR3 has 17 amino acids. CDR1 is DFQATT, CDR2 SNEGSKA, per germline (reference sequence). CDR3 amino acids: CSASEQPGTTTNYGYTF. The CDR3 region has the DNA TGCAGTGCTAGTGAGCAACCCGGGACAACCACTAACTATGGCTACACCTTC.

This chain uses TRBV4-2 with TRBJ1-1; no clear D gene. Per the germline V gene, CDR1 is LGHNA and CDR2 is YNFKEQ. V was cut by 6 bases and J by 7 bases, with 12 bases left in between. There are 12 residues in the CDR3. The chain's CDR3 is CASRRIEGEAFF. CDR3 nucleotides: TGTGCCAGCAGGAGAATCGAGGGTGAAGCTTTCTTT.

The J gene is TRBJ1-4, the V gene TRBV7-9; 8 nucleotides line up with TRBD1. V lost 4 bases, J lost 1 base, and 2 bases stayed unmatched. The CDR3 consists of 15 residues. Germline V gene data show CDR1 as SEHNR and CDR2 as FQNEAQ (reference sequence). Here the CDR3 reads CASSYGQGTNEKLFF. CDR3 DNA: TGTGCCAGCAGCTATGGACAGGGAACTAATGAAAAACTGTTTTTT.

This sequence joins TRBV14 and TRBJ1-4; 7 bases fit TRBD1. CDR1 and CDR2 from the germline V gene are SGHDN and FVKESK. With V trimmed by 0 bases and J by 4 bases, 2 bases remained unmatched. The CDR3 covers 15 residues. The CDR3 nucleotides read TGTGCCAGCAGCCAAGATGCAGGGGGTAATGAAAAACTGTTTTTT. Translation gives CASSQDAGGNEKLFF.

This chain uses TRBV5-6 with TRBJ2-3; 9 nucleotides line up with TRBD2. V lost 0 bases, J lost 10 bases, and 0 bases stayed unmatched. The CDR3 consists of 12 residues. From germline, CDR1 is SGHDT and CDR2 YYEEEE. Here the CDR3 reads CASSLERGAQYF. The CDR3 DNA is TGTGCCAGCAGCTTGGAGCGGGGGGCGCAGTATTTT.

The rearrangement links TRBV20-1 to TRBJ1-6, with no clear D. The CDR3 sequence is 11 residues long. The V end lost 0 bases, the J end lost 14 bases, and 8 bases lay between the germline ends. The germline V gene has CDR1 DFQATT and CDR2 SNEGSKA (reference sequence). CDR3 nucleotides: TGCAGTGCTAGAGATTCCATCACCCTCCACTTT. It translates to CSARDSITLHF.

The V gene is TRBV27, the J gene TRBJ2-1; no definite D call. In germline, CDR1 is MNHEY, CDR2 SMNVEV (reference sequence). The CDR3 contains 13 residues. Trimming stripped 6 bases from V and 5 bases from J, with 11 bases between. In DNA, the CDR3 is TGTGCCAGCAGGGGCACAGCCAACAATGAGCAGTTCTTC. Its protein product is CASRGTANNEQFF.

The chain links TRBV28 to TRBJ1-3; 8 nucleotides match TRBD1. Germline-derived CDR1 and CDR2 are MDHEN and SYDVKM. CDR3 length: 14 residues. The junction had 2 bases not matched to a gene; V was cut back by 5 bases and J by 2 bases. In nucleotides, the CDR3 is TGTGCCAGCAGTCTGGACAGGGCTGGAAACACCATATATTTT. This gives the protein CASSLDRAGNTIYF.

V gene TRBV2 combines with J gene TRBJ2-7; a weak D match, TRBD1 (6 bases). CDR3 length equals 12 residues. Germline CDR1 SNHLY, CDR2 FYNNEI. V was cut by 6 bases and J by 2 bases, with 8 bases left in between. Written as DNA, the CDR3 is TGTGCCAGCAGCGGACAGACCTACGAGCAGTACTTC. Protein product: CASSGQTYEQYF. Based on the CDR3 plus reference TRBV2 and TRBJ2-7, the full variable domain is EPEVTQTPSHQVTQMGQEVILRCVPISNHLYFYWYRQILGQKVEFLVSFYNNEISEKSEIFDDQFSVERPDGSNFTLKIRSTKLEDSAMYFCASSGQTYEQYFGPGTRLTVT.

The genes are TRBV11-2 and TRBJ2-7; 9 bases fit TRBD1. The CDR3 totals 15 residues. V was clipped by 4 bases and J by 1 base; unmatched bases: 5. Per germline, CDR1 SGHAT and CDR2 FQNNGV. The CDR3 nucleotides are TGTGCCAGCAGCTCACCCGGGACAGGGTCCTACGAGCAGTACGTC. It translates to CASSSPGTGSYEQYV.

V usage is TRBV6-4 and J usage is TRBJ1-5; D remains unclear. CDR1 is MRHNA, CDR2 SNTAGT, per germline. V was cut by 9 bases and J by 0 bases, with 18 bases left in between. The CDR3 is 16 residues long. DNA for the CDR3: TGTGCCAGGCATAACCTTATCCACAGTAGCAATCAGCCCCAGCATTTT. Encoded protein: CARHNLIHSSNQPQHF.

The chain links TRBV25-1 to TRBJ2-3, with D unresolved. Deletions cut 4 bases from V and 4 bases from J, with 3 bases between. CDR3 length: 11 amino acids. Germline-derived CDR1 and CDR2 are MGHDK and SYGVNS. This chain's CDR3 is CASSAADTQYF. The CDR3 DNA follows: TGTGCCAGCAGTGCCGCAGATACGCAGTATTTT.

The genes are TRBV5-6 and TRBJ1-1, with D unclear. Deletions cut 5 bases from V and 5 bases from J, with 7 bases between. The CDR3 loop spans 11 amino acids. Germline CDR1 and CDR2: SGHDT and YYEEEE. The CDR3 region has the DNA TGTGCCAGCAGGGGCGGGACTGAAGCTTTCTTT. Its translation is CASRGGTEAFF. The full variable domain, its missing parts supplied by reference TRBV5-6 and TRBJ1-1, is DAGVTQSPTHLIKTRGQQVTLRCSPKSGHDTVSWYQQALGQGPQFIFQYYEEEERQRGNFPDRFSGHQFPNYSSELNVNALLLGDSALYLCASRGGTEAFFGQGTRLTVV.

The chain employs TRBV28 and TRBJ2-7; 14 nucleotides match TRBD2. This CDR3 region has 14 residues. Germline V gene lookup returns CDR1 MDHEN and CDR2 SYDVKM. V shed 4 bases, J shed 4 bases, and the junction held 0 bases outside the gene matches. The CDR3 sequence: CASSWTSGGYEQYV. The CDR3 DNA reads TGTGCCAGCAGTTGGACTAGCGGGGGGTACGAGCAGTACGTC.

This clone was detected once. The chain carries TRBV28 and TRBJ1-1; D not resolved. The germline V and J ends were trimmed by 7 bases and 1 base, with 10 bases remaining between them. Germline CDR1 MDHEN, CDR2 SYDVKM. The CDR3 spans 13 residues. This chain's CDR3 is CASKPPGNTEAFF. DNA for the CDR3: TGTGCCAGCAAACCTCCAGGGAACACTGAAGCTTTCTTT.

The chain recombines TRBV5-4 with TRBJ1-2, with TRBD1 as a possible D gene (5 bases). With 6 bases removed from V and 4 bases from J, the gap between germline ends came to 13 bases. Germline V CDR1 and CDR2: SGHNT, YYREEE (reference sequence). This CDR3 region has 13 residues. DNA of the CDR3: TGTGCCAGCACCGCCGGGGGGTCCTATGGCTACACCTTC. Protein: CASTAGGSYGYTF.

This clone was observed a few times. The gene calls are TRBV5-1 and TRBJ2-3; tentatively, D is TRBD2 (5 bases). Germline CDR1 is SGHRS and CDR2 is YFSETQ. The CDR3 spans 14 residues. Trimming pared 0 bases from V and 6 bases from J, leaving 11 bases between. CDR3 coding DNA: TGCGCCAGCAGCTTGGCCCGGGGTTTGGATACGCAGTATTTT. This encodes CASSLARGLDTQYF.

This chain joins TRBV18 and TRBJ1-2; 7 bases align to TRBD1. The CDR3 length is 16 residues. Germline CDR1 and CDR2: KGHSH and LQKENI. The V gene end was trimmed by 3 bases and the J gene end by 6 bases; junction bases not matched to a gene: 13. DNA for the CDR3: TGTGCCAGCTCACCTACCTTGGCAGGGGGTGGCAATGGCTACACCTTC. Residues: CASSPTLAGGGNGYTF.

The gene calls are TRBV5-1 and TRBJ2-1; TRBD1 is a possible D gene (6 bases). The V gene lost 0 bases and the J gene lost 9 bases, with 16 bases spanning the gap. The CDR3 consists of 15 residues. Germline V CDR1 and CDR2: SGHRS, YFSETQ. The CDR3 sequence is CASSLEGRGEGEQFF. The DNA of the CDR3 is TGCGCCAGCAGCTTGGAGGGCAGGGGTGAAGGTGAGCAGTTCTTC.

The chain combines TRBV7-6 with TRBJ1-1; TRBD1 matches 8 bases. The junction had 5 bases not matched to a gene; V was cut back by 5 bases and J by 0 bases. Looked up from germline, CDR1 is SGHVS and CDR2 is FNYEAQ. The CDR3 loop spans 15 amino acids. The chain's CDR3 is CASSVTGGMNTEAFF. The CDR3 DNA reads as TGTGCCAGCAGCGTAACAGGGGGAATGAACACTGAAGCTTTCTTT.

The V and J genes are TRBV5-1 and TRBJ2-7, with 8 bases aligning to TRBD1. Germline V gives CDR1 SGHRS, CDR2 YFSETQ. V was pared by 5 bases and J by 3 bases, with 10 bases of the junction left unmatched. CDR3 length: 15 residues. The CDR3, as DNA: TGCGCCAGCAGGCTACAGGGGGGATCGAGCTACGAGCAGTACTTC. This encodes CASRLQGGSSYEQYF.

The chain links TRBV5-1 to TRBJ2-5; possible D gene TRBD1, 6 bases. CDR1 SGHRS and CDR2 YFSETQ come from the germline V gene. Trimming pared 5 bases from V and 5 bases from J, leaving 25 bases between. CDR3 size: 17 residues. In DNA form, the CDR3 reads TGCGCCAGCAGGAAAGTAGGGGGAAGCAGCCAGGAGGAGACCCAGTACTTC. Translated, it gives CASRKVGGSSQEETQYF.